This section outlines one T cell receptor beta chain sequence together with its context. The CDR3 sequence is 18 residues long. V lost 1 base, J lost 5 bases, and 13 bases stayed unmatched. In germline, CDR1 is LGHDT, CDR2 YNNKEL (reference sequence). This specimen comes from a study of blood T cell repertoires in COVID-19. Original processing notes: Estimates of nucleated cell counts were drawn from the amplification of reference gene primers. Assay used: immunoSEQ multiplex PCR; TCRdb lists only in-frame clones, some missing. Clone size and the V and J calls come from that table; the DNA yielded D and trimming. The sample contains approximately 210,000 clones, under 90% of which appear only once.

The rearrangement links TRBV3-1 (or the pseudogene TRBV3-2) to TRBJ1-4; 7 nucleotides match TRBD1. Sequences were obtained from peripheral blood. This TCR was sampled from a human donor in a cohort sampled during active COVID-19. The CDR3 region has the DNA TGTGCCAGCAGCCAAGTTGATCACGCGAGGGGGCAAAATGAAAAACTGTTTTTT. This encodes CASSQVDHARGQNEKLFF.